Listed below are T cell receptor beta chains from one sample, sequenced in a study of cytomegalovirus exposure and HLA in healthy donors. TCRdb's table, derived via immunoSEQ multiplex PCR, lists solely in-frame clones and lacks some. The sample lists about 110,000 clones, 74% occurring once. Sample: PBMCs. The receptors were sampled from a man aged 50-59 years in good health and CMV-seropositive. Each CDR3 is given with its conserved first and last residue. The D gene is left open where the match is weak. Rows may omit the clone size; those that give it use once, few, many or a size class.

d_gene	abundance	v_gene	j_gene	CDR3nt	CDR3aa
TRBD2	.	TRBV7-9	TRBJ2-5	TGTGCCAGCAGCCAACCCGGTCTAGCGGGTAGTAAAGAGACCCAGTACTTC	CASSQPGLAGSKETQYF
.	.	TRBV5-6	TRBJ2-6	TGTGCCAGCAGCTTGGACGCGGAACTTGACGTCCTGACTTTC	CASSLDAELDVLTF
.	.	TRBV19	TRBJ2-7	TGTGCCAGTAGTATGGGCGGGCAGTACGAGCAGTACTTC	CASSMGGQYEQYF
.	.	TRBV10-3	TRBJ1-2	TGTGCCATCAGTGAGGGCAGGTTCTATGGCTACACCTTC	CAISEGRFYGYTF
.	.	TRBV5-1	TRBJ1-1	TGCGCCAGCAGCTCAACCCGCGAGAGCGTCGGTGAAGCTTTCTTT	CASSSTRESVGEAFF
TRBD2	.	TRBV5-1	TRBJ2-7	TGCGCCAGCAGCTTGGGGGGGCGGGGGGTCTACGAGCAGTACTTC	CASSLGGRGVYEQYF
.	once	TRBV5-1	TRBJ2-1	TGCGCCAGCAGCTTGGCAGCGTTCTCCTACAATGAGCAGTTCTTC	CASSLAAFSYNEQFF
.	.	TRBV30	TRBJ1-1	TGTGCCTGGAGTGTGGGGGCGAAGGCTTTCTTT	CAWSVGAKAFF
.	few	TRBV20-1	TRBJ2-7	TGCAGTGTGGTCAGCTCCTACGAGCAGTACTTC	CSVVSSYEQYF
.	few	TRBV20-1	TRBJ1-4	TGCAGTGCGCAGACAGATGAAAAACTGTTTTTT	CSAQTDEKLFF
TRBD2	.	TRBV29-1	TRBJ2-7	TGCAGCGTAAAGAAGCGGGATCGATACGAGCAGTACTTC	CSVKKRDRYEQYF
TRBD1	.	TRBV5-1	TRBJ2-5	TGCGCCAGCGGACCCTGGGGACAGCAACGAGAGACCCAGTACTTC	CASGPWGQQRETQYF
.	.	TRBV9	TRBJ2-1	TGTGCCAGCAGCGTAGACGGGATTGGGGGGATTGAGCAGTTCTTC	CASSVDGIGGIEQFF
.	.	TRBV6-1	TRBJ2-5	TGTGCCAGCAGTGCCCAGCCCCCACAGGCTCAAGAGACCCAGTACTTC	CASSAQPPQAQETQYF
.	.	TRBV10-3	TRBJ1-2	TGTGCCATCAGTGAGAAGGGGCCCCACTATGGCTACACCTTC	CAISEKGPHYGYTF
.	.	TRBV6-1	TRBJ1-6	TGTGCCAGCAGCCCTGACAGCGATAATTCACCCCTCCACTTT	CASSPDSDNSPLHF
.	.	TRBV6-6	TRBJ2-7	TGTGCCAGCGGCTCGGGACTTTCCCCGGGGGAGCAGTACTTC	CASGSGLSPGEQYF
TRBD2	.	TRBV10-1	TRBJ2-3	TGCGCCAGCTCACTAGCGGGGGTCACAGATACGCAGTATTTT	CASSLAGVTDTQYF
TRBD1	.	TRBV2	TRBJ1-5	TGTGCCAGCAGTCTTACAGGGGGCGTCCAGCCCCAGCATTTT	CASSLTGGVQPQHF
.	once	TRBV2	TRBJ2-7	TGTGCCAGCAGTGACTCCCGACTAGAAAACGAGCAGTACTTC	CASSDSRLENEQYF
.	.	TRBV6-1	TRBJ2-7	TGTGCCAGCAGTGAAACCCCTGGGACTCACTACGAGCAGTACTTC	CASSETPGTHYEQYF
.	.	TRBV2	TRBJ1-1	TGTGCCAGCACCCTGACGGGACTAAACACTGAAGCTTTCTTT	CASTLTGLNTEAFF
TRBD1	.	TRBV11-2	TRBJ2-7	TGTGCCAGCAGTCCAATCAGGGGGACAACCTACGAGCAGTACTTC	CASSPIRGTTYEQYF
TRBD2	.	TRBV14	TRBJ2-5	TGTGCCAGCAGCTCCTTAGCGGGGGCAGAGACCCAGTACTTC	CASSSLAGAETQYF
.	.	TRBV5-1	TRBJ2-1	TGCGCCAGCAGCCAAGCTGGGGCGAATAATGAGCAGTTCTTC	CASSQAGANNEQFF
TRBD1	.	TRBV5-1	TRBJ1-1	TGCGCCAGCAGCCTGTGGGTGTCGAGGGGGCCGGGTACTGAAGCTTTCTTT	CASSLWVSRGPGTEAFF
TRBD1	.	TRBV5-1	TRBJ2-7	TGCGCCAGCAGCTTTTCAGGGGGCGGGTGGAACGAGCAGTACTTC	CASSFSGGGWNEQYF
.	few	TRBV30	TRBJ2-5	TGTGCCTGGGGCCATACAGGGTTAGAGACCCAGTACTTC	CAWGHTGLETQYF
.	few	TRBV6-5	TRBJ1-2	TGTGCCAGCAGTTACGGGGTAGGAGGAGGTGGCTACACCTTC	CASSYGVGGGGYTF
TRBD1	.	TRBV6-5	TRBJ2-5	TGTGCCAGCAGGGTCCCGGGACAGCAAGAGACCCAGTACTTC	CASRVPGQQETQYF
.	.	TRBV19	TRBJ2-1	TGTGCCAGTAGTATGTCAGACTACAATGAGCAGTTCTTC	CASSMSDYNEQFF
TRBD2	.	TRBV11-2	TRBJ2-1	TGTGCCAGCAGCTCGGGACTACTGTACAATGAGCAGTTCTTC	CASSSGLLYNEQFF
TRBD1	.	TRBV6-6	TRBJ1-5	TGTGCCAGCAAAGGACAGGTGACGAATCAGCCCCAGCATTTT	CASKGQVTNQPQHF
TRBD1	.	TRBV5-1	TRBJ1-2	TGCGCCAGCAGCTTTGGGGACAGTAGTAACTATGGCTACACCTTC	CASSFGDSSNYGYTF
TRBD2	.	TRBV19	TRBJ2-5	TGTGCCAGTAGTTTGGGGGGGCAAGAGACCCAGTACTTC	CASSLGGQETQYF
.	.	TRBV9	TRBJ2-6	TGTGCCAGCAGCTGGGGCATGACCTCTGGGGCCAACGTCCTGACTTTC	CASSWGMTSGANVLTF
.	.	TRBV7-7	TRBJ2-7	TGTGCCAGCAGCACCGGGACCGAGGGAGGCGAGCAGTACTTC	CASSTGTEGGEQYF
.	.	TRBV11-1	TRBJ2-6	TGTGCCAGCAGCTTAGGGGTCGGGTGGACTGGGGCCAACGTCCTGACTTTC	CASSLGVGWTGANVLTF
.	.	TRBV5-8	TRBJ1-1	TGTGCCAGCACGCGGGGAGGGAACACTGAAGCTTTCTTT	CASTRGGNTEAFF
TRBD1	.	TRBV9	TRBJ2-3	TGTGCCAGCAGCTTCGGCGGGGACAGGGGTGGATATACGCAGTATTTT	CASSFGGDRGGYTQYF
TRBD2	few	TRBV10-3	TRBJ2-1	TGTGCCATCAGTGAGCCCACTTCACTGGCGGGGGGCTCCTACAATGAGCAGTTCTTC	CAISEPTSLAGGSYNEQFF
.	once	TRBV10-2	TRBJ2-7	TGCGCCAGCAGTGGTATTAGCGGAGCCTACGAGCAGTACTTC	CASSGISGAYEQYF
TRBD1	.	TRBV19	TRBJ2-2	TGTGCCAGTAGTAATAACGACAGGGGGGACGGGGAGCTGTTTTTT	CASSNNDRGDGELFF
.	.	TRBV2	TRBJ2-5	TGTGCCAGCGAGGGACTGGCTATTTTTCAAGAGACCCAGTACTTC	CASEGLAIFQETQYF
.	.	TRBV2	TRBJ2-3	TGTGCCAGCACCAGAAACGGGGCAGATACGCAGTATTTT	CASTRNGADTQYF
TRBD2	.	TRBV4-2	TRBJ2-1	TGTGCCAGCAGCCAAGTCATGAGAGGGCTAGCGGGGGGCTGGGCTTTCGTCAATGAGCAGTTCTTC	CASSQVMRGLAGGWAFVNEQFF
.	.	TRBV6-5	TRBJ2-3	TGTGCCAGCAGGGGGCGGGATACGCAGTATTTT	CASRGRDTQYF
TRBD1	.	TRBV5-1	TRBJ1-5	TGCGCCAGCAGCTTCGGGACAGGGGGTCAGCCCCAGCATTTT	CASSFGTGGQPQHF
TRBD1	.	TRBV6-6	TRBJ2-1	TGTGCCAGCAGCCCACGACAGGGCTTCTACAATGAGCAGTTCTTC	CASSPRQGFYNEQFF
TRBD2	once	TRBV11-3	TRBJ2-1	TGTGCCAGCAGCAAGGGGACTAGCGGGAGGGCCCTCAATGAGCAGTTCTTC	CASSKGTSGRALNEQFF
.	.	TRBV5-1	TRBJ2-3	TGCGCCAGCAGCTTGGCAGGGACAAATACAGATACGCAGTATTTT	CASSLAGTNTDTQYF
.	once	TRBV5-1	TRBJ2-5	TGCGCCAGCACCGTAGATCAAGAGACCCAGTACTTC	CASTVDQETQYF
.	.	TRBV18	TRBJ2-3	TGTGCCAGCTCACCCACCACAGGTCGCCAGTTCGACACAGATACGCAGTATTTT	CASSPTTGRQFDTDTQYF
TRBD2	.	TRBV2	TRBJ2-3	TGTGCCAGCAGTCAGACTAGCGTCGCCCCAGATACGCAGTATTTT	CASSQTSVAPDTQYF